This TCR beta chain was identified during a study of molecular identifiers for immune sequencing clone quantification. Only a few counts were recorded for this clonotype. V dropped 0 bases and J dropped 2; count of bases not matched to a gene: 16. CDR3 length equals 19 residues. The germline gives CDR1 DFQATT, CDR2 SNEGSKA (reference sequence). Via MiXCR, TCRdb re-called the PCR reads, giving one row per CDR3 protein. Of about half a million distinct CDR3 sequences listed, about a fifth are singletons. The authors gated naive CD8 T cells as CD8+CD4-CCR7+CD45RA+ for sorting. Material for sequencing was naive CD8+ T cells from blood, with Jurkat cell RNA spiked in. Subset in this sample: FACS-sorted CD8+CD4-CCR7+CD45RA+ naive T cells. This TCR derives from a human donor in good health. Some libraries in this study had Jurkat cell RNA spiked in. This rearrangement joins TRBV20-1 to TRBJ1-5; 7 bases agree with TRBD1. CDR3 DNA sequence: TGCAGTGCTAGAGATTCGGGACGACAGGGACTGTATCGCAATCAGCCCCAGCATTTT. This gives the protein CSARDSGRQGLYRNQPQHF.